This T cell receptor (beta chain) was sequenced during a study of blood T cell repertoires in COVID-19. Turning to the study itself: The samples span acute and convalescent COVID-19 from the United States, Italy and Spain.

The repertoire was sequenced with immunoSEQ multiplex PCR; TCRdb's copy has only in-frame clones and lacks some. Of 200,000 to 250,000 clones in the sample, approximately 86% were seen once. V was cut by 1 base and J by 1 base, with 9 bases left in between. This CDR3 contains 15 residues. Germline CDR1 reads LGHDT; CDR2 reads YNNKEL (reference sequence). V usage is TRBV3-1 (or the pseudogene TRBV3-2) and J usage is TRBJ2-3, with no clear D. This clonotype was obtained from a woman aged 30 to 39 with COVID-19, enrolled during active disease. Sequencing input: peripheral blood. The CDR3 protein is CASSQGKLRTDTQYF. The CDR3 DNA follows: TGTGCCAGCAGCCAAGGTAAGCTCCGCACAGATACGCAGTATTTT.